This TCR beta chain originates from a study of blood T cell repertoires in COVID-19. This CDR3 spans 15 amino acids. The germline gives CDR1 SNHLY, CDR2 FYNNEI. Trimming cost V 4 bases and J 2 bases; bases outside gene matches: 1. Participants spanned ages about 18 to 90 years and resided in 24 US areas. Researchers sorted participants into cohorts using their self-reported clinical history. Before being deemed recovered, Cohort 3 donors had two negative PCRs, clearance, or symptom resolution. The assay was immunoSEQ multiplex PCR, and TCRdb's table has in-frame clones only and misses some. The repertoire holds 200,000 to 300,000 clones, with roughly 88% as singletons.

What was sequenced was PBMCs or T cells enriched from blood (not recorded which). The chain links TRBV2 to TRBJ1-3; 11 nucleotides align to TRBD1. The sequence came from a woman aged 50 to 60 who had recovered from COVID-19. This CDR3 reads CASSVDRGPGNTIYF. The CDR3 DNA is TGTGCCAGCAGTGTGGACAGGGGGCCTGGAAACACCATATATTTT.